This T cell receptor beta chain appears in the sequencing data of a study of control samples from healthy donors and cancer patients. Measured with immunoSEQ multiplex PCR; TCRdb has only the in-frame clones, and not every one. The sample contains more than 65,000 clones, 83% of which appear only once. Germline CDR1 is MNHEY and CDR2 is SVGAGI. V lost 4 bases to trimming and J lost 0 bases, with 4 bases between them. This CDR3 comprises 13 residues. This receptor was identified in a man aged 55 to 70 in good health. Sequencing was performed on blood. The chain employs TRBV6-5 and TRBJ1-5, with D unresolved. CDR3 residues: CASSSHSNQPQHF. In DNA, the CDR3 is TGTGCCAGCAGTTCTCATAGCAATCAGCCCCAGCATTTT.